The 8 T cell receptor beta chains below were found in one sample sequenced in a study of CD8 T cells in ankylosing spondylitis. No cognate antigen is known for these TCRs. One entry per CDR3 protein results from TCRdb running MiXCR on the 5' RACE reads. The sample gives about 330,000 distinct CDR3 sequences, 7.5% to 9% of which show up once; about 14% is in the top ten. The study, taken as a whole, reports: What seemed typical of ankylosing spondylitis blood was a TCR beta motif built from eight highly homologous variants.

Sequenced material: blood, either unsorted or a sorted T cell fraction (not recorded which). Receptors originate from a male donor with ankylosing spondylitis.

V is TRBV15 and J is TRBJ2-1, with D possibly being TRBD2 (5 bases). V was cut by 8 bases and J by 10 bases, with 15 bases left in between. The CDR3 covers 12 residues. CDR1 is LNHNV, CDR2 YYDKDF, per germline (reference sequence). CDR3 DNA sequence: TGTGCCACCCAACGGGATAGCGCAGAGCAGTTCTTC. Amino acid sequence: CATQRDSAEQFF. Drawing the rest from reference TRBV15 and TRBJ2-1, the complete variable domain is DAMVIQNPRYQVTQFGKPVTLSCSQTLNHNVMYWYQQKSSQAPKLLFHYYDKDFNNEADTPDNFQSRRPNTSFCFLDIRSPGLGDTAMYLCATQRDSAEQFFGPGTRLTVL.

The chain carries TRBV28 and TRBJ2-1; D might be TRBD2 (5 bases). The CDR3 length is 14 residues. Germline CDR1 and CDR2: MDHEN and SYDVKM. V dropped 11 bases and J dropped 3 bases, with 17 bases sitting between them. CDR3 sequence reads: CAGTSLVSYNEQFF. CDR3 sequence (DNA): TGTGCCGGCACATCACTAGTTAGCTACAATGAGCAGTTCTTC.

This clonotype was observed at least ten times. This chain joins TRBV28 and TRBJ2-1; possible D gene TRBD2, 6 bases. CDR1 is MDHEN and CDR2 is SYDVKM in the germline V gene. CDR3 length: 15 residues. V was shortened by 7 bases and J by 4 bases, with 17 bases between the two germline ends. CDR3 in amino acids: CASTTGAPIYNEQFF. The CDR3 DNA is TGTGCCAGCACGACGGGAGCTCCGATATACAATGAGCAGTTCTTC.

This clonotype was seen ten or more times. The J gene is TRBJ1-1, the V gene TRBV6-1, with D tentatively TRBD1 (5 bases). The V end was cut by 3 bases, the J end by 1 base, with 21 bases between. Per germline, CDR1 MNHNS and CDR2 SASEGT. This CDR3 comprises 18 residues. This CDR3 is CASSDGEGSMSENTEAFF. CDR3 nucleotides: TGTGCCAGCAGTGATGGGGAGGGGAGTATGTCAGAGAACACTGAAGCTTTCTTT.

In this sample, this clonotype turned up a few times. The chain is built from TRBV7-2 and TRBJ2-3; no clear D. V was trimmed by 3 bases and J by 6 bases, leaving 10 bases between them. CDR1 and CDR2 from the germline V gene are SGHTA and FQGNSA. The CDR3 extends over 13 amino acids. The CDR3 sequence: CASSFQIPDTQYF. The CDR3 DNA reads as TGTGCCAGCAGCTTTCAAATCCCGGATACGCAGTATTTT.

The CDR3 sequence: CASSHKEGGFSYEQYF. The CDR3 DNA is TGTGCCAGCAGCCACAAGGAAGGGGGCTTCTCCTACGAGCAGTACTTC. The chain uses TRBV7-8 and TRBJ2-7; TRBD1 aligns across 7 bases. Germline-derived CDR1 and CDR2 are SGHVS and FQNEAQ. The junction had 10 bases not matched to a gene; V was cut back by 5 bases and J by 0 bases. The CDR3 is 16 residues long.

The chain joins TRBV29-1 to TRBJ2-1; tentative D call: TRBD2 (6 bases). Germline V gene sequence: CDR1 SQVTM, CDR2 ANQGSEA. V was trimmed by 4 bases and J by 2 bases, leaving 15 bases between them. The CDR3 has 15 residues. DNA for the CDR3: TGCAGCGTTGGTCCCAAATGGGAGGCCTACAATGAGCAGTTCTTC. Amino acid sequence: CSVGPKWEAYNEQFF.

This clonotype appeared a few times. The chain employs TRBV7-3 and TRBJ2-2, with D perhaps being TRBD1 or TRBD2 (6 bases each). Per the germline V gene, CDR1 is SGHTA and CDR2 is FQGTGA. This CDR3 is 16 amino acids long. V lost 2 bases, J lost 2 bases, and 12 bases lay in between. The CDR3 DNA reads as TGTGCCAGCAGCTTACTATCCGGGGGCAACACCGGGGAGCTGTTTTTT. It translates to CASSLLSGGNTGELFF.